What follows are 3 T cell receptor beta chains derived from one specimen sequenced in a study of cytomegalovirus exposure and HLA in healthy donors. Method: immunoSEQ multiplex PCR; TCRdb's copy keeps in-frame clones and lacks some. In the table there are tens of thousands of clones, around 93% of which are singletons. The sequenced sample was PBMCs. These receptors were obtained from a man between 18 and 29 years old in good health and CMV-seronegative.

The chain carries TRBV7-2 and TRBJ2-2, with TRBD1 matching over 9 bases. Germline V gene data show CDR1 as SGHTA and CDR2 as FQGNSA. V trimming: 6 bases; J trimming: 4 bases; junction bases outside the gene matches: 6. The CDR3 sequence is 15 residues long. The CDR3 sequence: CASRPTGGATGELFF. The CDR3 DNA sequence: TGTGCCAGCAGACCGACAGGGGGTGCCACCGGGGAGCTGTTTTTT.

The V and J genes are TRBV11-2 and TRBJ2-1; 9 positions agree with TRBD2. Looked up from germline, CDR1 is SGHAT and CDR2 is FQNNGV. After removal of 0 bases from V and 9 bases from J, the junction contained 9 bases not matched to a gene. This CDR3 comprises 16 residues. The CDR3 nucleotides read TGTGCCAGCAGCTTAGATCTAATTAGCGGGAGCGGTGAGCAGTTCTTC. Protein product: CASSLDLISGSGEQFF.

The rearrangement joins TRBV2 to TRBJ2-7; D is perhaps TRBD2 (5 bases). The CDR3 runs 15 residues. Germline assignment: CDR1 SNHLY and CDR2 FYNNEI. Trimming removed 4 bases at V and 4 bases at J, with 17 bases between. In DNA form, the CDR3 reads TGTGCCAGCAGTGGCGGAGGCCTAAACAATTACGAGCAGTACTTC. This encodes CASSGGGLNNYEQYF.